This is a list of T cell receptor beta chains from one sample in a study of T cells in Graves' hyperthyroidism and ophthalmopathy. TCRdb independently ran MiXCR on the multiplex PCR reads; one entry per CDR3 protein. This sample has some 150,000 distinct CDR3 sequences, with less than 25% found just once. Sequencing was performed on blood. Every receptor here comes from a woman between 50 and 59 years old with Graves' hyperthyroidism that later progressed to Graves' ophthalmopathy. CDR3s leave out the opening cysteine and the closing phenylalanine or tryptophan. Not all rows give a size; the values are once, few, many and, for expanded clones, a class.

j_call v_call clone_size cdr3_aa
TRBJ2-7 TRBV4-1 many ASSQGQGANSYEQY
TRBJ2-7 TRBV7-2 many ASSRAASGSYEQY
TRBJ1-1 TRBV29-1 . SVYGQNTEAF
TRBJ2-7 TRBV19 . ASTGQGAYEQY
TRBJ2-2 TRBV5-6 . ASSFGGSNTGELF
TRBJ2-3 TRBV7-9 many ASSLLQETDTQY
TRBJ1-2 TRBV27 few ASKYQQGSSYGYT
TRBJ1-6 TRBV6-1 many ASSWGQGGNSPLH
TRBJ2-5 TRBV13 few ASSPSRGGQETQY
TRBJ2-7 TRBV3-1 many ASSQVDATSEQY
TRBJ1-6 TRBV5-1 many ASRSRQGPEGGNSPLH
TRBJ1-3 TRBV7-2 . ASSHAGVAGTIY
TRBJ2-1 TRBV27 few ASSLVGGSGYNEQF
TRBJ2-3 TRBV5-1 many ASRPEIQGGDTQY
TRBJ2-2 TRBV19 few ASDPRDGTGELF
TRBJ2-7 TRBV20-1 . SAGSGYSYEQY
TRBJ2-1 TRBV4-1 few ASSQTAGVREQF
TRBJ2-1 TRBV6-6 few ASSYRRLAGSYNEQF
TRBJ2-5 TRBV5-1 many ASSLAGGETQY
TRBJ2-3 TRBV5-4 . ASSSAGDRGVNTQY
TRBJ1-4 TRBV18 many ASSKATNEKLF
TRBJ1-4 TRBV28 many ASSSGTLDEKLF
TRBJ2-3 TRBV20-1 . SARASTDTQY
TRBJ2-3 TRBV28 many ASRPPGLAGGPGTDTQY
TRBJ1-5 TRBV11-2 many ASSPGRNQPQH
TRBJ1-5 TRBV20-1 many SASEGWSNQPQH
TRBJ2-2 TRBV7-2 few ASSSRTGGLGELF